The next 28 T cell receptor beta chains were all read from a single sample in a study of cytomegalovirus exposure and HLA in healthy donors. The PCR ran on 60 Vbeta and 13 Jbeta primers. The method was immunoSEQ multiplex PCR; TCRdb's version includes in-frame clones alone and lacks a portion of them. The sample shows some 140,000 clones, around 73% of them seen only once. Material: PBMCs. The source of these receptors is a woman aged 40 to 50 in good health and CMV-seronegative.

The V call is TRBV10-3, the J call TRBJ1-3; D is undetermined. V lost 3 bases and J 0 bases, leaving 6 bases between the germline ends. Germline CDR1 ENHRY, CDR2 SYGVKD. The CDR3 totals 14 residues. CDR3 amino acids: CAISDWSSGNTIYF. The CDR3 DNA reads as TGTGCCATCAGTGACTGGAGCTCTGGAAACACCATATATTTT.

The rearrangement joins TRBV9 to TRBJ2-7, with D unresolved. The CDR3 sequence is 14 residues long. Trimming took off 2 bases at V and 3 bases at J, with 12 bases between the two ends. The germline V gene encodes CDR1 SGDLS and CDR2 YYNGEE. CDR3 coding DNA: TGTGCCAGCAGCGTGAACTATCGCAACTACGAGCAGTACTTC. Residues: CASSVNYRNYEQYF. The full variable domain, with the rest looked up from reference TRBV9 and TRBJ2-7, is DSGVTQTPKHLITATGQRVTLRCSPRSGDLSVYWYQQSLDQGLQFLIQYYNGEERAKGNILERFSAQQFPDLHSELNLSSLELGDSALYFCASSVNYRNYEQYFGPGTRLTVT.

The chain carries TRBV5-8 and TRBJ2-4; 11 bases are a match to TRBD2. Losses at the gene ends were 5 bases for V and 0 bases for J; bases not matched to a gene: 10. The CDR3 runs to 18 residues. Germline V gene sequence: CDR1 SGHTS, CDR2 YDEGEE. CDR3 sequence: CASREARLAGIAKNIQYF. DNA of the CDR3: TGTGCCAGCAGAGAGGCGAGACTAGCGGGAATAGCCAAAAACATTCAGTACTTC.

The V and J genes are TRBV7-9 and TRBJ1-1; TRBD1 is a possible D gene (6 bases). Germline CDR1 SEHNR, CDR2 FQNEAQ (reference sequence). This CDR3 has 12 residues. The CDR3 here is CGAGARGTEAFF. CDR3 bases: TGTGGGGCAGGGGCAAGGGGCACTGAAGCTTTCTTT.

This chain joins TRBV6-5 and TRBJ2-3; weak D call: TRBD1 (9 bases). This CDR3 spans 15 amino acids. Germline CDR1 is MNHEY and CDR2 is SVGAGI. Trimming left V 6 bases short and J 8 bases short, with 21 bases between. Written as DNA, the CDR3 is TGTGCCAGCAGCCACGGGGACAGGGCGGGAGGTACGCAGTATTTT. Its translation: CASSHGDRAGGTQYF.

The gene calls are TRBV5-1 and TRBJ2-3; no reliable D call. The CDR3 covers 10 residues. Deletions cut 9 bases from V and 11 bases from J, with 13 bases between. Germline V gene lookup returns CDR1 SGHRS and CDR2 YFSETQ. The CDR3 sequence: CATVSCLQYF. CDR3 coding DNA: TGCGCCACCGTTAGCTGTCTGCAGTATTTT.

The chain combines TRBV9 with TRBJ2-7; D may be TRBD2 (6 bases). Per the germline V gene, CDR1 is SGDLS and CDR2 is YYNGEE. V lost 0 bases, J lost 4 bases, and 11 bases lay in between. The CDR3 sequence is 14 residues long. The CDR3 loop reads CASSVAGGNYEQYF. The DNA for the CDR3 is TGTGCCAGCAGCGTAGCCGGGGGAAATTACGAGCAGTACTTC. Together with reference TRBV9 and TRBJ2-7, the CDR3 gives the full variable domain: DSGVTQTPKHLITATGQRVTLRCSPRSGDLSVYWYQQSLDQGLQFLIQYYNGEERAKGNILERFSAQQFPDLHSELNLSSLELGDSALYFCASSVAGGNYEQYFGPGTRLTVT.

A few counts support this clone. This sample includes further DNA sequences coding for the same CDR3. The CDR3 DNA follows: TGCGCCAGCAGCTCACAGGGGGCGACTAATGAAAAACTGTTTTTT. It is translated as CASSSQGATNEKLFF. The chain uses TRBV5-1 and TRBJ1-4; TRBD1 matches 9 bases. CDR3 length equals 15 residues. Germline CDR1 is SGHRS and CDR2 is YFSETQ. The trim removed 3 bases at V and 2 bases at J, leaving 2 bases unmatched. The complete variable domain, with remaining parts taken from reference TRBV5-1 and TRBJ1-4, reads KAGVTQTPRYLIKTRGQQVTLSCSPISGHRSVSWYQQTPGQGLQFLFEYFSETQRNKGNFPGRFSGRQFSNSRSEMNVSTLELGDSALYLCASSSQGATNEKLFFGSGTQLSVL.

The table lists this clone with a count of one. The gene calls are TRBV7-8 and TRBJ2-7; no reliable D call. There are 15 residues in the CDR3. Trimming removed 5 bases from V and 3 bases from J, with 17 bases in between. CDR1 is SGHVS, CDR2 FQNEAQ, per germline. CDR3 region: CASSPFVGPDYEQYF. The CDR3 region has the DNA TGTGCCAGCAGCCCCTTCGTTGGGCCTGACTACGAGCAGTACTTC. The variable domain in full, completed from reference TRBV7-8 and TRBJ2-7, reads GAGVSQSPRYKVAKRGQDVALRCDPISGHVSLFWYQQALGQGPEFLTYFQNEAQLDKSGLPSDRFFAERPEGSVSTLKIQRTQQEDSAVYLCASSPFVGPDYEQYFGPGTRLTVT.

The V call is TRBV5-3, the J call TRBJ1-2; a weak D match, TRBD1 (5 bases). TRBV5-3 counts as an open reading frame of uncertain function. The germline V and J ends were trimmed by 7 bases and 5 bases, with 15 bases remaining between them. The CDR3 length is 13 residues. Here the CDR3 DNA reads TGTGCCAGATTTAAGGGGTCCCCTTATGGCTACACCTTC. It yields the protein CARFKGSPYGYTF.

DNA for the CDR3: TGCGCCAGCAGTCGCAATGGGGGGGGACCCCAAGAGACCCAGTACTTC. Its translation: CASSRNGGGPQETQYF. This rearrangement joins TRBV4-1 to TRBJ2-5; 7 bases are shared with TRBD2. The CDR3 runs 16 residues. Germline trimming cut 6 bases from V and 1 base from J; bases unmatched to any gene: 11. The germline gives CDR1 MGHRA, CDR2 YSYEKL.

The chain links TRBV2 to TRBJ2-3, with D perhaps TRBD1 (6 bases). V lost 7 bases to trimming and J lost 3 bases, with 14 bases between them. The CDR3 runs 14 residues. From germline, CDR1 is SNHLY and CDR2 FYNNEI. For the CDR3, the DNA is TGTGCCAGCAACCCTGGACAGATAACAGATACGCAGTATTTT. It codes for CASNPGQITDTQYF. Filled out from reference TRBV2 and TRBJ2-3, the complete variable domain reads EPEVTQTPSHQVTQMGQEVILRCVPISNHLYFYWYRQILGQKVEFLVSFYNNEISEKSEIFDDQFSVERPDGSNFTLKIRSTKLEDSAMYFCASNPGQITDTQYFGPGTRLTVL.

The CDR3 sequence: CASSLASGGNEQFF. The CDR3 DNA sequence: TGCGCCAGCAGCTTGGCCTCGGGGGGCAATGAGCAGTTCTTC. The chain recombines TRBV5-1 with TRBJ2-1, with 7 nucleotides matching TRBD2. The CDR3 runs to 14 residues. The germline V gene has CDR1 SGHRS and CDR2 YFSETQ. Trimming cost V 0 bases and J 6 bases; bases outside gene matches: 3.

The chain carries TRBV28 and TRBJ1-3, with D hard to call. Trimming cost V 2 bases and J 0 bases, with 5 bases left between them. The CDR3 has 14 residues. Germline V gene lookup returns CDR1 MDHEN and CDR2 SYDVKM. The CDR3 loop is CASSLRDSGNTIYF. The CDR3 DNA follows: TGTGCCAGCAGTTTAAGAGACTCTGGAAACACCATATATTTT.

V usage is TRBV5-1 and J usage is TRBJ2-2; 7 bases are a match to TRBD1. In germline, CDR1 is SGHRS, CDR2 YFSETQ. There are 15 residues in the CDR3. V lost 8 bases and J lost 1; bases outside the gene matches: 8. CDR3 sequence (DNA): TGCGCCAGTAAACCAGGGGGACAGAACACCGGGGAGCTGTTTTTT. Protein: CASKPGGQNTGELFF.

The chain uses TRBV6-1 and TRBJ1-5, with 10 bases lining up with TRBD1. The CDR3 consists of 16 residues. After removal of 4 bases from V and 1 base from J, the junction contained 4 bases not matched to a gene. CDR1 and CDR2 (germline): MNHNS, SASEGT. The CDR3 nucleotides are TGTGCCAGCAGTGTGACAGGGGGCGGGAGCAATCAGCCCCAGCATTTT. Its protein is CASSVTGGGSNQPQHF.

This clone has a handful of counts. The rearrangement links TRBV4-3 to TRBJ1-1; D gene ambiguous. The CDR3 is made up of 13 amino acids. V lost 0 bases and J lost 1, with 3 bases in between. Germline CDR1 and CDR2: LGHNA and YSLEER. This CDR3 is CASSQDKNTEAFF. CDR3 DNA sequence: TGCGCCAGCAGCCAAGATAAGAACACTGAAGCTTTCTTT.

This rearrangement joins TRBV5-6 to TRBJ2-2; perhaps TRBD1 as D (6 bases). Trimming left V 4 bases short and J 6 bases short, with 13 bases between. The CDR3 is made up of 14 amino acids. The germline V gene has CDR1 SGHDT and CDR2 YYEEEE. CDR3 loop: CASSPPTGPGELFF. The CDR3 coding sequence is TGTGCCAGCAGCCCCCCTACAGGGCCCGGGGAGCTGTTTTTT.

The chain links TRBV27 to TRBJ1-1, with D tentatively TRBD1 (6 bases). The CDR3 has 16 amino acids. The germline V gene encodes CDR1 MNHEY and CDR2 SMNVEV (reference sequence). With 6 bases removed from V and 1 base from J, the gap between germline ends came to 18 bases. Here the CDR3 DNA reads TGTGCCAGCAGGACGTGGGGGCTCGTTGGGAACACTGAAGCTTTCTTT. It translates to CASRTWGLVGNTEAFF.

This chain links TRBV7-2 with TRBJ2-5, with 8 bases that match TRBD1. The V gene end was trimmed by 4 bases and the J gene end by 3 bases; junction bases not matched to a gene: 7. Germline values: CDR1 SGHTA, CDR2 FQGNSA. The CDR3 has 15 residues. The CDR3 loop reads CASSSQTGVEETQYF. The CDR3 nucleotides are TGTGCCAGCAGCTCGCAGACAGGGGTTGAAGAGACCCAGTACTTC. Full variable domain (rest looked up from reference TRBV7-2 and TRBJ2-5): GAGVSQSPSNKVTEKGKDVELRCDPISGHTALYWYRQSLGQGLEFLIYFQGNSAPDKSGLPSDRFSAERTGGSVSTLTIQRTQQEDSAVYLCASSSQTGVEETQYFGPGTRLLVL.

V gene TRBV10-1 combines with J gene TRBJ1-2; 7 positions agree with TRBD1. CDR1 and CDR2 from the germline V gene are WNHNN and SYGVQD (reference sequence). With 7 bases clipped from V and 4 bases from J, the junction kept 15 bases outside the gene matches. The CDR3 runs 16 residues. CDR3 in DNA: TGCGCCAGCACGCAGGGGGAGCCGGTTTTCACCTATGGCTACACCTTC. This sequence encodes CASTQGEPVFTYGYTF.

This clone is a singleton in its sample. The chain is built from TRBV18 and TRBJ2-3; 15 bases map to TRBD2. Trimming took 3 bases from V and 0 from J; bases not matched to a gene: 1. The CDR3 spans 17 residues. Looked up from germline, CDR1 is KGHSH and CDR2 is LQKENI. CDR3 amino acids: CASSPGLAGGSTDTQYF. Written as DNA, the CDR3 is TGTGCCAGCTCACCTGGACTAGCGGGGGGGAGCACAGATACGCAGTATTTT.

The genes are TRBV6-6 and TRBJ2-2; perhaps TRBD1 as D (7 bases). Germline CDR1 is MNHNY and CDR2 is SVGAGI (reference sequence). Trimming removed 5 bases at V and 6 bases at J, with 19 bases between. The CDR3 has 16 amino acids. The chain's CDR3 is CASSNYRGGGSGELFF. CDR3 coding DNA: TGTGCCAGCAGTAACTACAGGGGTGGGGGGTCCGGGGAGCTGTTTTTT.

A few counts support this clone. J is TRBJ2-1 and V is TRBV5-6, with a possible D match to TRBD1 (5 bases). The CDR3 runs to 15 residues. The V gene's germline CDR1 is SGHDT and CDR2 YYEEEE. Trimming cost V 1 base and J 1 base, with 9 bases left between them. The chain's CDR3 is CASSLFQGSYNEQFF. The CDR3, as DNA: TGTGCCAGCAGCTTGTTCCAGGGATCCTACAATGAGCAGTTCTTC.

As regards this clone: Within the sample, other DNA sequences also encode this same CDR3. The chain is built from TRBV29-1 and TRBJ1-4; 7 positions match TRBD1. The CDR3 runs 13 residues. CDR1 SQVTM and CDR2 ANQGSEA come from the germline V gene. V was clipped by 3 bases and J by 5 bases; unmatched bases: 3. Here the CDR3 DNA reads TGCAGCGTTGAGGAGGGGGCGAATGAAAAACTGTTTTTT. Its protein is CSVEEGANEKLFF. The full variable domain, rest sourced from reference TRBV29-1 and TRBJ1-4, is SAVISQKPSRDICQRGTSLTIQCQVDSQVTMMFWYRQQPGQSLTLIATANQGSEATYESGFVIDKFPISRPNLTFSTLTVSNMSPEDSSIYLCSVEEGANEKLFFGSGTQLSVL.

This clone was seen only a few times. V is TRBV6-1 and J is TRBJ1-2; no clear D. The CDR3 is made up of 12 amino acids. The V end lost 5 bases, the J end lost 1 base, and 5 bases lay between the germline ends. CDR1 MNHNS and CDR2 SASEGT come from the germline V gene. Written as DNA, the CDR3 is TGTGCCAGCAGTCCCCTTAACTATGGCTACACCTTC. It codes for CASSPLNYGYTF.

This clone was found once. The rearrangement links TRBV7-9 to TRBJ2-7; 9 bases agree with TRBD1. V shed 2 bases, J shed 5 bases, and the junction held 7 bases outside the gene matches. The CDR3 consists of 15 residues. Per germline, CDR1 SEHNR and CDR2 FQNEAQ (reference sequence). The CDR3 reads CASSLSGQGSHEQYF. For the CDR3, the DNA is TGTGCCAGCAGCTTATCCGGACAGGGGTCCCACGAGCAGTACTTC.

This sequence joins TRBV7-8 and TRBJ2-3; 14 nucleotides align to TRBD2. The CDR3 loop spans 17 amino acids. Looked up from germline, CDR1 is SGHVS and CDR2 is FQNEAQ. V shed 4 bases, J shed 4 bases, and the junction held 7 bases outside the gene matches. The CDR3 spells CASSSRLAGGPADTQYF. CDR3 nucleotides: TGTGCCAGCAGCTCTAGACTAGCGGGGGGGCCAGCAGATACGCAGTATTTT.